This T cell receptor beta chain was retrieved from a study of CD8+CD57+ T cells in acquired aplastic anemia. Selection for sequencing was limited to patients who had shown CD8+CD57+ cell expansion by flow cytometry. This clonotype was seen a single time. The CDR3 runs 14 residues. The V gene's germline CDR1 is SNHLY and CDR2 FYNNEI. Unmatched junction bases numbered 5, after V lost 1 base and J lost 7 bases. TCR beta VDJ and CDR3 were profiled, and genomic DNA was the template. TCRdb re-analysed the reads in MiXCR, keeping a single row per CDR3 protein. The top ten clones hold about 9.5% of a sample with some 200,000 distinct CDR3 sequences, 40% to 55% of them seen once.

The source is a human donor with aplastic anemia. Sequenced input: sorted CD4+, CD8+, or CD8+CD57+ T cells (not recorded which) from PBMCs. V and J are TRBV2 and TRBJ1-2; 8 positions match TRBD1. Written as DNA, the CDR3 is TGTGCCAGCAGTGAAGTCAGGGGGCTAAGTGGCTACACCTTC. Translating gives CASSEVRGLSGYTF.